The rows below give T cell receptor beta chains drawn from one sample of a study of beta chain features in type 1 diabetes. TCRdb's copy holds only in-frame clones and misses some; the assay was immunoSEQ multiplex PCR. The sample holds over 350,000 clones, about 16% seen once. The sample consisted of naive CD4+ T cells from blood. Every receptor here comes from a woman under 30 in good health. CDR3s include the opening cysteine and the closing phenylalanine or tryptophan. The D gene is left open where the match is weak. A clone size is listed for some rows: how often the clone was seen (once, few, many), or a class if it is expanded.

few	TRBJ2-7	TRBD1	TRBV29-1	TGCAGCGTAATGGACAGGGGGATCTCCTACGAGCAGTACTTC	CSVMDRGISYEQYF
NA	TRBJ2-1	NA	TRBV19	TGTGCCAGTAGTAACCTTGGTGACAGCAAGCAGTTCTTC	CASSNLGDSKQFF
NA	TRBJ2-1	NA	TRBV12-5	TGTGCTAGTGGTTTGGGACAGACTGAGCAGTTCTTC	CASGLGQTEQFF
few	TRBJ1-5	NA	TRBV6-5	TGTGCCAGCAGTGCCCGGGACACCAATCAGCCCCAGCATTTT	CASSARDTNQPQHF
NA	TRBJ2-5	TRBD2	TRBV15	TGTGCCACCAGCAGACGAGTGGCGGGAGGCGAGACCCAGTACTTC	CATSRRVAGGETQYF
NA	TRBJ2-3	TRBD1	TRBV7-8	TGTGCCAGCAGCTTAGGCCTATTGACAGGGCCAGATACGCAGTATTTT	CASSLGLLTGPDTQYF
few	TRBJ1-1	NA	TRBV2	TGTGCCAGCAGCCTTAGACAGGCCATGAACACTGAAGCTTTCTTT	CASSLRQAMNTEAFF
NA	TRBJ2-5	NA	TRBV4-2	TGTGCCAGCAGCCAGAAGAGTCGCGCAGGGTATGAGACCCAGTACTTC	CASSQKSRAGYETQYF
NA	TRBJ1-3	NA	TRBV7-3	TGTGCCAGCAGCTCGGGACAATCTGGAAACACCATATATTTT	CASSSGQSGNTIYF
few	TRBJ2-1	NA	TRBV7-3	TGTGCCAGCAGCTTAATGCTAGGGACTGACAATGAGCAGTTCTTC	CASSLMLGTDNEQFF
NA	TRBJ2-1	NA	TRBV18	TGTGCCAGCTCCCCTACCCTCTCGAGTAGCCTACCTAACAATGAGCAGTTCTTC	CASSPTLSSSLPNNEQFF
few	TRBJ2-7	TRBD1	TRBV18	TGTGCCAGCTCACCTCTTGGGACAGGGGGCTCCGAGCAGTACTTC	CASSPLGTGGSEQYF
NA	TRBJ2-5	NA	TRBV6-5	TGTGCCAGCACCGGACTTGGTGCGACCCAGTACTTC	CASTGLGATQYF
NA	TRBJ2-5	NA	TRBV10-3	TGTGCCATCAGTACGACAGCACAAGAGACCCAGTACTTC	CAISTTAQETQYF
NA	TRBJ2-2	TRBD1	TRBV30	TGTGCCTGGAGCCGGGACAGGGTCGCCGGGGAGCTGTTTTTT	CAWSRDRVAGELFF
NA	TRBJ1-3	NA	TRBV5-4	TGTGCCAGCAGCTCTACGACAGACGGAAACACCATATATTTT	CASSSTTDGNTIYF
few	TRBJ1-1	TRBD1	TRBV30	TGTGCCTGCCGACCGGGACAGGGATTGAGCACTGAAGCTTTCTTT	CACRPGQGLSTEAFF
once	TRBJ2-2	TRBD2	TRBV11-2	TGTGCCAGCAGCTCTAGCGGGAGCCCGAACACCGGGGAGCTGTTTTTT	CASSSSGSPNTGELFF
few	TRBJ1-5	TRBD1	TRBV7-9	TGTGCCAGCAGCAACAGGGGAAGCAATCAGCCCCAGCATTTT	CASSNRGSNQPQHF
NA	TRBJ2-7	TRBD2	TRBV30	TGTGCCTGTCACCGTAGCGGGACTTCCTACGAGCAGTACTTC	CACHRSGTSYEQYF
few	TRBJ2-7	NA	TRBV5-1	TGCGCCAGCAGCCCAAACACTCCTAGCTCCTACGAGCAGTACTTC	CASSPNTPSSYEQYF
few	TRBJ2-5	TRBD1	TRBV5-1	TGCGCGACTCGACCGGGACAGGGCCAAGAGACCCAGTACTTC	CATRPGQGQETQYF
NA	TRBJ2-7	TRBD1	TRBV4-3	TGCGCCAGCAGCCAACTTCCCGGGACAGGGCTATACGAGCAGTACTTC	CASSQLPGTGLYEQYF
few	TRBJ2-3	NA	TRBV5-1	TGCGCCAGCAGCTTGGTTGACATCACAGATACGCAGTATTTT	CASSLVDITDTQYF
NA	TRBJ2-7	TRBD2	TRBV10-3	TGTGCCATCTCCGATCCCACTAGCGGACGGACCTACGAGCAGTACTTC	CAISDPTSGRTYEQYF
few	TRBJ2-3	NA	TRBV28	TGTGCCAGCAGTCCAACCTACACAGATACGCAGTATTTT	CASSPTYTDTQYF
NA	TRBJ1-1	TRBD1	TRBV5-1	TGCGCCAGCAGCCCCCGGGACAGGGGAGTCACTGAAGCTTTCTTT	CASSPRDRGVTEAFF
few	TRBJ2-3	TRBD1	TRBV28	TGTGCCAGCAGTCCCTGGACAGGGGGCGCAGATACGCAGTATTTT	CASSPWTGGADTQYF
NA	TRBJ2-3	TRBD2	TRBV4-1	TGCGCCAGCAGCCAGGCTGGACTAGCGGGCACAGATACGCAGTATTTT	CASSQAGLAGTDTQYF
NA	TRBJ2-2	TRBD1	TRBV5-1	TGCGCCAGCCTTCGGACAGGGGCCGGCACCGGGGAGCTGTTTTTT	CASLRTGAGTGELFF